This T cell receptor (beta chain) emerged from a study of blood T cell repertoires in COVID-19. Germline-derived CDR1 and CDR2 are SGHVS and FQNEAQ. This CDR3 has 16 residues. With 1 base clipped from V and 0 bases from J, the junction kept 6 bases outside the gene matches. Authors' data handling: Amplification of reference gene primers was used by the study to estimate nucleated cell counts. This table comes from immunoSEQ multiplex PCR, and its TCRdb copy is limited to in-frame clones, with some not included. V and J calls and clone size are given by that table; D and trimming were obtained from the DNA. Of about 210,000 clones listed, approximately 80% are singletons. Patients at the Seattle site were enrolled during active infection and followed longitudinally.

The sequence was obtained from a woman over 75 with COVID-19, enrolled during active disease. The V gene is TRBV7-8, the J gene TRBJ2-7, with TRBD1 matching 7 bases. The source material was peripheral blood. This CDR3 reads CASSLEDRWYSYEQYF. DNA for the CDR3: TGTGCCAGCAGCTTAGAGGACAGGTGGTACTCCTACGAGCAGTACTTC.